The 5 T cell receptor beta chains below were found in one sample sequenced in a study of blood T cell repertoires in COVID-19. The repertoire was sequenced with immunoSEQ multiplex PCR; TCRdb's copy has only in-frame clones and lacks some. Of over 300,000 clones in the sample, 65% to 90% were seen once. The material sequenced was PBMCs or T cells enriched from blood (not recorded which). These receptors all stem from a woman under 30 who had recovered from COVID-19.

There are a few counts of this clone. The chain employs TRBV19 and TRBJ1-5; no firm D call. V was cut by 3 bases and J by 0 bases, with 3 bases left in between. This CDR3 is built from 13 residues. From germline, CDR1 is LNHDA and CDR2 SQIVND (reference sequence). The CDR3: CASSISSNQPQHF. CDR3 DNA: TGTGCCAGTAGTATCAGTAGCAATCAGCCCCAGCATTTT.

The rearrangement links TRBV5-1 to TRBJ2-5; 8 nucleotides agree with TRBD2. The V gene's germline CDR1 is SGHRS and CDR2 YFSETQ. The CDR3 loop spans 16 amino acids. Trimming at V came to 2 bases and at J to 4 bases, leaving 10 bases not matched to a gene. CDR3 protein: CASSFDSGVEGETQYF. For the CDR3, the DNA is TGCGCCAGCAGCTTTGATAGCGGGGTGGAGGGAGAGACCCAGTACTTC. The full variable domain, completed using reference TRBV5-1 and TRBJ2-5, is KAGVTQTPRYLIKTRGQQVTLSCSPISGHRSVSWYQQTPGQGLQFLFEYFSETQRNKGNFPGRFSGRQFSNSRSEMNVSTLELGDSALYLCASSFDSGVEGETQYFGPGTRLLVL.

The V and J genes are TRBV24-1 and TRBJ2-1; perhaps TRBD1 as D (6 bases). The CDR3 consists of 17 residues. Germline CDR1 is KGHDR and CDR2 is SFDVKD. Trimming cost V 0 bases and J 0 bases, with 11 bases left between them. The CDR3 DNA is TGTGCCACCAGTGATTTGACAGGGCTCCCCTCCTACAATGAGCAGTTCTTC. Translation: CATSDLTGLPSYNEQFF.

The gene calls are TRBV27 and TRBJ2-1; 7 nucleotides match TRBD1. V lost 3 bases, J lost 4 bases, and 0 bases stayed unmatched. CDR3 length: 13 residues. The germline CDR1 and CDR2 sequences are MNHEY and SMNVEV (reference sequence). The CDR3 region is CASSLDRYNEQFF. As DNA, the CDR3 is TGTGCCAGCAGTTTGGACAGGTACAATGAGCAGTTCTTC.

The chain employs TRBV28 and TRBJ1-2; no clear D gene. V lost 3 bases, J lost 5 bases, and 16 bases lay in between. Germline assignment: CDR1 MDHEN and CDR2 SYDVKM. The CDR3 is made up of 15 amino acids. The CDR3, as DNA: TGTGCCAGCAGTTTGCATCAGTACAAGTTGTATGGCTACACCTTC. Its translation is CASSLHQYKLYGYTF.